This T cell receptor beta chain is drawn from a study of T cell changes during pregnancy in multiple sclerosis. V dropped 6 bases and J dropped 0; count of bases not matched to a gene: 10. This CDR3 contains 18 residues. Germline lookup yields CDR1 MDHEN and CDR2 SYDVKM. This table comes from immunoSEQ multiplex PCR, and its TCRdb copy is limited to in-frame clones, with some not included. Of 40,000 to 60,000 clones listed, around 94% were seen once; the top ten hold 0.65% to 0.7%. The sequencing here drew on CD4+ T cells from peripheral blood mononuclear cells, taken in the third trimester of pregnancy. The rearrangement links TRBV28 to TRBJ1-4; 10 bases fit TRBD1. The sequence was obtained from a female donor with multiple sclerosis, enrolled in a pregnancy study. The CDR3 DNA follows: TGTGCCAGCAGCCCTAGGACAGGGGGTACTCCAACTAATGAAAAACTGTTTTTT. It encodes CASSPRTGGTPTNEKLFF.